This passage covers 24 T cell receptor beta chains from one sample sequenced in a study of regulatory T cells in long-lasting Graves disease. Researchers made TCR beta libraries by using iRepertoire HTBI primers and running Arm-PCR on CDR3 regions. Each CDR3 protein gets one entry after TCRdb re-called the multiplex PCR reads with MiXCR. Here the sample spans 360,000 or so distinct CDR3 sequences, about 10% being singletons. Time point described: newly diagnosed GD, antithyroid drugs for less than 3 months. The TCR library was made from RNA extracted from PBMCs. The same sample was also studied in work on T cells in Graves' hyperthyroidism and ophthalmopathy.

The input for sequencing was peripheral blood mononuclear cells (PBMCs), taken at new diagnosis, from a patient treated with antithyroid drugs. These receptors came from a woman younger than 35 with Graves disease.

In this sample, this clonotype turned up many times. The V and J genes are TRBV28 and TRBJ1-3; 8 bases agree with TRBD1. The CDR3 spans 15 residues. The V gene's germline CDR1 is MDHEN and CDR2 SYDVKM. V lost 2 bases, J lost 3 bases, and 3 bases stayed unmatched. The CDR3 here is CASSLAGTGGNTIYF. The CDR3 coding sequence is TGTGCCAGCAGTTTAGCCGGGACAGGTGGAAACACCATATATTTT.

In this sample, this clonotype turned up many times. V gene TRBV7-2 combines with J gene TRBJ2-7, with D possibly called TRBD1 or TRBD2 (6 bases each). Deletions cut 5 bases from V and 2 bases from J, with 19 bases between. The CDR3 extends over 16 amino acids. The germline gives CDR1 SGHTA, CDR2 FQGNSA. The CDR3 nucleotides read TGTGCCAGCAGCCTACCGGAGGGACATGGAACCTACGAGCAGTACTTC. It yields the protein CASSLPEGHGTYEQYF. Complete variable domain (other parts from reference TRBV7-2 and TRBJ2-7): GAGVSQSPSNKVTEKGKDVELRCDPISGHTALYWYRQSLGQGLEFLIYFQGNSAPDKSGLPSDRFSAERTGGSVSTLTIQRTQQEDSAVYLCASSLPEGHGTYEQYFGPGTRLTVT.

This clonotype occurred many times. The chain uses TRBV7-8 and TRBJ1-1, with unresolved D. The CDR3 is made up of 15 amino acids. Germline V gives CDR1 SGHVS, CDR2 FQNEAQ. Trimming cost V 1 base and J 4 bases, with 13 bases left between them. Written as DNA, the CDR3 is TGTGCCAGCAGCTTAGTTGAGGATCTCGGCACTGAAGCTTTCTTT. Its protein product is CASSLVEDLGTEAFF. Together with reference TRBV7-8 and TRBJ1-1, the CDR3 gives the full variable domain: GAGVSQSPRYKVAKRGQDVALRCDPISGHVSLFWYQQALGQGPEFLTYFQNEAQLDKSGLPSDRFFAERPEGSVSTLKIQRTQQEDSAVYLCASSLVEDLGTEAFFGQGTRLTVV.

A remark on this clonotype: This could be a read error, since a much larger clone is one nucleotide away. The DNA for the CDR3 is TGTGCCAGCTCACCGGGACGGAACTATGGCTACATCTTC. It yields the protein CASSPGRNYGYIF. The V gene is TRBV18, the J gene TRBJ1-2; D is perhaps TRBD1 (5 bases). CDR3 size: 13 residues. Germline lookup yields CDR1 KGHSH and CDR2 LQKENI.

The chain has TRBV5-1 and TRBJ2-5, with TRBD2 as a possible D gene (6 bases). The CDR3 consists of 14 residues. Germline CDR1 reads SGHRS; CDR2 reads YFSETQ. The germline V and J ends were trimmed by 3 bases and 2 bases, with 11 bases remaining between them. The CDR3 is CASSSRERQETQYF. The CDR3 DNA sequence: TGCGCCAGCAGCTCCCGGGAGAGGCAAGAGACCCAGTACTTC.

This chain links TRBV7-6 with TRBJ2-2; TRBD1 matches at 8 bases. The CDR3 extends over 18 amino acids. Looked up from germline, CDR1 is SGHVS and CDR2 is FNYEAQ. V trimming: 5 bases; J trimming: 2 bases; junction bases outside the gene matches: 13. Here the CDR3 reads CASSSDRGRNYNTGELFF. Written as DNA, the CDR3 is TGTGCCAGCAGCAGCGACAGGGGCCGAAACTATAACACCGGGGAGCTGTTTTTT.

This clonotype was counted many times. The chain recombines TRBV10-3 with TRBJ2-7; 7 bases align to TRBD2. CDR1 ENHRY and CDR2 SYGVKD come from the germline V gene. V was pared by 4 bases and J by 9 bases, with 9 bases of the junction left unmatched. CDR3 length: 13 amino acids. The CDR3 DNA reads TGTGCCATCAGTGCGCGCGGGGGTGTGGGGCAGTACGTC. It is translated as CAISARGGVGQYV.

This clonotype came up many times. CDR3 region: CASSTAGGLSSEQYF. The CDR3 nucleotides read TGTGCCAGCAGTACCGCCGGAGGGCTCTCATCCGAGCAGTACTTC. The rearrangement joins TRBV28 to TRBJ2-7; possible D gene TRBD2, 6 bases. The CDR3 runs 15 residues. In germline, CDR1 is MDHEN, CDR2 SYDVKM. The germline V and J ends were trimmed by 5 bases and 6 bases, with 20 bases remaining between them. Drawing the rest from reference TRBV28 and TRBJ2-7, the complete variable domain is DVKVTQSSRYLVKRTGEKVFLECVQDMDHENMFWYRQDPGLGLRLIYFSYDVKMKEKGDIPEGYSVSREKKERFSLILESASTNQTSMYLCASSTAGGLSSEQYFGPGTRLTVT.

This clonotype has at least ten counts. This chain connects TRBV7-8 to TRBJ2-2; 13 nucleotides align to TRBD2. Trimming took 4 bases from V and 0 from J; bases not matched to a gene: 8. Looked up from germline, CDR1 is SGHVS and CDR2 is FQNEAQ. CDR3 length: 19 residues. The CDR3 reads CASSSLRLAGGPNTGELFF. CDR3 nucleotides: TGTGCCAGCAGCTCCCTAAGACTAGCGGGGGGACCGAACACCGGGGAGCTGTTTTTT.

In its sample, this clonotype was seen many times. The rearrangement joins TRBV28 to TRBJ2-7; 8 bases line up with TRBD2. Germline CDR1 reads MDHEN; CDR2 reads SYDVKM. Losses at the gene ends were 1 base for V and 3 bases for J; bases not matched to a gene: 5. This CDR3 spans 15 amino acids. The CDR3, as DNA: TGTGCCAGCAGTTTATTGCGGGAGGTCGGCTACGAGCAGTACTTC. Translation gives CASSLLREVGYEQYF.

This clonotype was observed at least ten times. The V call is TRBV7-2, the J call TRBJ1-5, with no clear D. Germline V gene sequence: CDR1 SGHTA, CDR2 FQGNSA. The CDR3 covers 15 residues. With 3 bases removed from V and 1 base from J, the gap between germline ends came to 10 bases. This chain's CDR3 is CASSFLSGSNQPQHF. The DNA for the CDR3 is TGTGCCAGCAGCTTTCTATCCGGGAGCAATCAGCCCCAGCATTTT. The entire variable domain, with the rest obtained from reference TRBV7-2 and TRBJ1-5, is as follows: GAGVSQSPSNKVTEKGKDVELRCDPISGHTALYWYRQSLGQGLEFLIYFQGNSAPDKSGLPSDRFSAERTGGSVSTLTIQRTQQEDSAVYLCASSFLSGSNQPQHFGDGTRLSIL.

This clonotype was detected ten times or more. The V and J genes are TRBV20-1 and TRBJ2-7, with TRBD2 as a possible D gene (6 bases). V dropped 6 bases and J dropped 5 bases, with 17 bases sitting between them. Germline-derived CDR1 and CDR2 are DFQATT and SNEGSKA (reference sequence). This CDR3 is built from 13 residues. The CDR3 spells CSAVVGEANEQYF. DNA of the CDR3: TGCAGTGCCGTTGTAGGGGAGGCAAACGAGCAGTACTTC.

At least ten counts were recorded for this clonotype. The chain carries TRBV7-9 and TRBJ2-1, with TRBD2 as a possible D gene (7 bases). The CDR3 covers 16 residues. V was clipped by 5 bases and J by 3 bases, with 17 bases between them. The germline V gene encodes CDR1 SEHNR and CDR2 FQNEAQ (reference sequence). CDR3 bases: TGTGCCAGCAGCCGACAGCCGGGGGGCGACTACAATGAGCAGTTCTTC. Amino acid sequence: CASSRQPGGDYNEQFF.

V is TRBV14 and J is TRBJ1-2; 7 bases line up with TRBD1. This CDR3 contains 15 residues. J gave up 4 bases and V 4 bases, and 9 bases lay outside the gene matches. The germline V gene encodes CDR1 SGHDN and CDR2 FVKESK. The CDR3 here is CASSRGGQPIYGYTF. The CDR3 bases are TGTGCCAGCAGCCGCGGGGGACAGCCAATCTATGGCTACACCTTC.

This clonotype was counted at least ten times. The chain joins TRBV7-9 to TRBJ2-7; TRBD2 might be the D (6 bases). CDR3 length: 15 amino acids. Germline loops: CDR1 SEHNR, CDR2 FQNEAQ (reference sequence). Trimming took 1 base from V and 4 from J, leaving 14 bases between them. CDR3 coding DNA: TGTGCCAGCAGCTTAGAGGCCGGGAGCTTTTACGAGCAGTACTTC. Translating gives CASSLEAGSFYEQYF.

This clonotype has at least ten counts. The chain employs TRBV19 and TRBJ2-1; possibly TRBD1 or TRBD2 for D (5 bases each). V was shortened by 3 bases and J by 2 bases, with 26 bases between the two germline ends. The CDR3 consists of 20 residues. Germline V lookup: CDR1 LNHDA, CDR2 SQIVND (reference sequence). The CDR3 nucleotides read TGTGCCAGTAGTATTTTAGGGTTCCCGAGTCCGGGACGCACCTACAATGAGCAGTTCTTC. It codes for CASSILGFPSPGRTYNEQFF. Complete variable domain (other parts from reference TRBV19 and TRBJ2-1): DGGITQSPKYLFRKEGQNVTLSCEQNLNHDAMYWYRQDPGQGLRLIYYSQIVNDFQKGDIAEGYSVSREKKESFPLTVTSAQKNPTAFYLCASSILGFPSPGRTYNEQFFGPGTRLTVL.

This clonotype was found many times. This chain joins TRBV20-1 and TRBJ1-2, with D hard to call. This CDR3 is 15 amino acids long. V lost 0 bases and J 8 bases, leaving 19 bases between the germline ends. CDR1 and CDR2 from the germline V gene are DFQATT and SNEGSKA (reference sequence). The CDR3 DNA sequence: TGCAGTGCTAGAGATTTTTCACAGAAAAAAGGGGGCTACACCTTC. It translates to CSARDFSQKKGGYTF.

This clonotype was counted many times. J is TRBJ2-5 and V is TRBV28, with 9 positions matching TRBD2. Germline V gene lookup returns CDR1 MDHEN and CDR2 SYDVKM. With 6 bases clipped from V and 1 base from J, the junction kept 15 bases outside the gene matches. This CDR3 comprises 18 residues. This CDR3 is CASRGDFRLAGSQETQYF. CDR3 sequence (DNA): TGTGCCAGCAGAGGCGACTTTCGGCTAGCGGGATCCCAAGAGACCCAGTACTTC. Supplemented by reference TRBV28 and TRBJ2-5, the full variable domain reads DVKVTQSSRYLVKRTGEKVFLECVQDMDHENMFWYRQDPGLGLRLIYFSYDVKMKEKGDIPEGYSVSREKKERFSLILESASTNQTSMYLCASRGDFRLAGSQETQYFGPGTRLLVL.

At least ten counts were recorded for this clonotype. The chain recombines TRBV7-9 with TRBJ1-1; perhaps TRBD1 as D (5 bases). The CDR3 has 14 residues. V lost 1 base and J 7 bases, leaving 13 bases between the germline ends. CDR1 is SEHNR and CDR2 is FQNEAQ in the germline V gene (reference sequence). The CDR3 reads CASSLGAGSGEAFF. The DNA of the CDR3 is TGTGCCAGCAGCTTAGGGGCAGGGTCTGGTGAAGCTTTCTTT.

This clonotype occurred many times. The chain has TRBV11-2 and TRBJ1-3; D is unclear. The germline V and J ends were trimmed by 5 bases and 8 bases, with 16 bases remaining between them. CDR1 is SGHAT and CDR2 is FQNNGV in the germline V gene. This CDR3 is built from 14 residues. CDR3 sequence (DNA): TGTGCCAGCAGCCGAACTTTGGGTCAGGACACCATATATTTT. Protein product: CASSRTLGQDTIYF.

In its sample, this clonotype was seen a few times. The chain joins TRBV25-1 to TRBJ1-1; a possible D gene is TRBD1 (5 bases). Germline V gives CDR1 MGHDK, CDR2 SYGVNS. Trimming stripped 6 bases from V and 6 bases from J, with 14 bases between. There are 13 residues in the CDR3. In DNA, the CDR3 is TGTGCCAGCAGACTGGGGGGTTCTCCTGAAGCTTTCTTT. Amino acids: CASRLGGSPEAFF. The full variable domain, rest sourced from reference TRBV25-1 and TRBJ1-1, is EADIYQTPRYLVIGTGKKITLECSQTMGHDKMYWYQQDPGMELHLIHYSYGVNSTEKGDLSSESTVSRIRTEHFPLTLESARPSHTSQYLCASRLGGSPEAFFGQGTRLTVV.

The J gene is TRBJ2-5, the V gene TRBV24-1; TRBD2 matches 10 bases. The CDR3 has 18 amino acids. V was clipped by 4 bases and J by 2 bases; unmatched bases: 12. CDR1 and CDR2 (germline): KGHDR, SFDVKD. In nucleotides, the CDR3 is TGTGCCACCAGTGACCTATATGGACTAGCGGAAAAGCAAGAGACCCAGTACTTC. This sequence encodes CATSDLYGLAEKQETQYF.

The table lists this clonotype with many counts. The J gene is TRBJ2-7, the V gene TRBV10-3; 11 bases line up with TRBD1. Germline CDR1 reads ENHRY; CDR2 reads SYGVKD. V lost 2 bases and J lost 5; bases outside the gene matches: 8. CDR3 length: 16 amino acids. The CDR3 DNA reads TGTGCCATCAGTGAGGGCCGGGACAGGGGGATCCACGAGCAGTACTTC. This translates into CAISEGRDRGIHEQYF.

This clonotype was recorded at least ten times. CDR3 protein: CASSSGLHNEQYV. In DNA, the CDR3 is TGTGCCAGCAGTTCGGGCCTGCACAACGAGCAGTACGTC. The J gene is TRBJ2-7, the V gene TRBV6-5; D is unclear. The CDR3 spans 13 residues. Germline lookup yields CDR1 MNHEY and CDR2 SVGAGI. V lost 4 bases and J 5 bases, leaving 12 bases between the germline ends.